Here is one T cell receptor (beta chain) with its context. The antigen is not known. This specimen belongs to a study of T-cell memory formation after mild COVID-19. Findings and limits, study-wide: Clones that contracted from day 15 to 85 had balanced CD4/CD8; later expanders were CD4+ biased.

TCRdb re-called the 5' RACE reads with MiXCR, one entry per CDR3 protein. This table holds approximately 300,000 distinct CDR3 sequences, 15% to 20% found once. This CDR3 is 14 amino acids long. Germline assignment: CDR1 DFQATT and CDR2 SNEGSKA (reference sequence). V was shortened by 3 bases and J by 0 bases, with 12 bases between the two germline ends. The gene calls are TRBV20-1 and TRBJ2-7, with D perhaps matching TRBD2 (5 bases). The receptor was isolated from a man younger than 35 who had mild COVID-19 (a few samples of this study predate the infection). Cell type and time point are not known. What was sequenced was PBMCs or a T cell subset sorted from them (not recorded which). The CDR3, as DNA: TGCAGTGCTAGGGCTAGCTGGGACTCCTACGAGCAGTACTTC. Protein: CSARASWDSYEQYF.